The clone carrying this TCR beta chain was detected a few times. Recruitment covered roughly 24 US areas and drew participants whose ages spanned about 18 to 89 years. These data belong to a study of blood T cell repertoires in COVID-19. This CDR3 comprises 13 residues. The germline gives CDR1 SQVTM, CDR2 ANQGSEA. J lost 11 bases, V lost 2 bases, and 2 bases had no gene match. Produced via immunoSEQ multiplex PCR; TCRdb's table is partial and in-frame only. The sample consists of roughly 190,000 clones, around 82% of them appearing once. Sequencing was done on a sample of PBMCs or T cells enriched from blood (not recorded which). The chain couples TRBV29-1 to TRBJ1-6, with 11 bases identical to TRBD1. This clonotype originated in a woman between 55 and 75 years old with acute COVID-19. CDR3 DNA: TGCAGCGTTGAATCGGGACAGGGGGCACCCCTCCACTTT. Translating gives CSVESGQGAPLHF. Drawing the rest from reference TRBV29-1 and TRBJ1-6, the complete variable domain is SAVISQKPSRDICQRGTSLTIQCQVDSQVTMMFWYRQQPGQSLTLIATANQGSEATYESGFVIDKFPISRPNLTFSTLTVSNMSPEDSSIYLCSVESGQGAPLHFGNGTRLTVT.